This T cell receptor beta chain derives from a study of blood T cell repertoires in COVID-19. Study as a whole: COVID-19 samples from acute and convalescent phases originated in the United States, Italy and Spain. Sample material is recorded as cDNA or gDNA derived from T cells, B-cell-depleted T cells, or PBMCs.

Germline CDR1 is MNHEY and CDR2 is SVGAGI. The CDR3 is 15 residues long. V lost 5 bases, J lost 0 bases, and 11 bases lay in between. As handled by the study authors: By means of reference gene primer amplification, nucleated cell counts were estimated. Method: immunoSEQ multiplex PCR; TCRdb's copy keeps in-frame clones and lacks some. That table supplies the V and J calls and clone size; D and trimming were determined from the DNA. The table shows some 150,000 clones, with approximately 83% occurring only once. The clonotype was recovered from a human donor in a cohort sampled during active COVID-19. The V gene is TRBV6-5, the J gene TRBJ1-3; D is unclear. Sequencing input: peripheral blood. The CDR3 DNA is TGTGCCAGCAGTATAACTGGTTCCTCTGGAAACACCATATATTTT. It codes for CASSITGSSGNTIYF.